This passage covers 28 T cell receptor beta chains from one sample sequenced in a study of blood T cell repertoires in COVID-19 (dated by TCRdb to 2020 to 2021). Library generation was performed with the immunoSEQ multiplex PCR assay. Sourced from immuneACCESS, this table was stored by TCRdb with only in-frame sequences that have V and J called. A share of the clones is absent; for the studies checked, an unresolved V gene accounts for under half, and the remainder has no known explanation. The sample table shows over 350,000 clones, and approximately 87% are seen once. The leading ten clones occupy roughly 0.97% of the sample. Sequencing was performed on PBMCs or T cells enriched from blood (not recorded which). The receptor source for this set is a woman aged 25 to 39 with acute COVID-19.

This rearrangement joins TRBV15 to TRBJ2-2; TRBD2 matches at 16 bases. Germline V CDR1 and CDR2: LNHNV, YYDKDF (reference sequence). This CDR3 spans 15 amino acids. V lost 9 bases and J lost 7; bases outside the gene matches: 5. The CDR3 loop reads CATGLAGGRVGELFF. The CDR3 bases are TGTGCCACGGGACTAGCGGGGGGGCGTGTCGGGGAGCTGTTTTTT.

This chain joins TRBV30 and TRBJ2-7; perhaps TRBD2 as D (5 bases). This CDR3 region has 13 residues. The germline V gene has CDR1 GTSNPN and CDR2 SVGIG (reference sequence). Trimming pared 1 base from V and 2 bases from J, leaving 9 bases between. CDR3 loop: CAWSGGIPYEQYF. CDR3 bases: TGTGCCTGGAGTGGAGGGATCCCCTACGAGCAGTACTTC.

The chain employs TRBV9 and TRBJ2-2; the D gene is possibly TRBD2 (5 bases). Germline-derived CDR1 and CDR2 are SGDLS and YYNGEE. Trimming took 0 bases from V and 4 from J, leaving 13 bases between them. The CDR3 is 16 amino acids. The CDR3 coding sequence is TGTGCCAGCAGCGTAGGAGGCGGGTCTTTCACCGGGGAGCTGTTTTTT. Protein: CASSVGGGSFTGELFF. Complete variable domain (other parts from reference TRBV9 and TRBJ2-2): DSGVTQTPKHLITATGQRVTLRCSPRSGDLSVYWYQQSLDQGLQFLIQYYNGEERAKGNILERFSAQQFPDLHSELNLSSLELGDSALYFCASSVGGGSFTGELFFGEGSRLTVL.

The chain employs TRBV4-1 and TRBJ1-3; possibly TRBD1 for D (6 bases). This CDR3 is built from 16 residues. Between the trimmed V and J ends, which lost 1 base and 0 bases, there was a span of 10 bases. Germline CDR1 reads MGHRA; CDR2 reads YSYEKL. The CDR3 region has the DNA TGCGCCAGCAGCCAAGTCGACAGGACCTCTGGAAACACCATATATTTT. It encodes CASSQVDRTSGNTIYF.

This chain joins TRBV5-1 and TRBJ1-4; D not resolved. Trimming took 0 bases from V and 6 from J, leaving 15 bases between them. The CDR3 has 16 amino acids. In germline, CDR1 is SGHRS, CDR2 YFSETQ. The CDR3 loop reads CASSLASGNFDEKLFF. In DNA form, the CDR3 reads TGCGCCAGCAGCTTGGCCAGCGGGAACTTTGATGAAAAACTGTTTTTT.

The J gene is TRBJ2-7, the V gene TRBV9, with 11 bases that match TRBD2. The junction had 14 bases not matched to a gene; V was cut back by 4 bases and J by 5 bases. Germline CDR1 and CDR2: SGDLS and YYNGEE. The CDR3 length is 17 residues. Here the CDR3 reads CASSSPRGASGGHEQYF. Written as DNA, the CDR3 is TGTGCCAGCAGCTCCCCCCGGGGGGCTAGCGGGGGGCACGAGCAGTACTTC.

V usage is TRBV19 and J usage is TRBJ1-2; 11 nucleotides match TRBD1. The CDR3 sequence is 16 residues long. Unmatched junction bases numbered 12, after V lost 5 bases and J lost 7 bases. From germline, CDR1 is LNHDA and CDR2 SQIVND (reference sequence). The CDR3 loop reads CASSGRGQGAFGGYTF. CDR3 in DNA: TGTGCCAGTAGTGGAAGAGGACAGGGGGCTTTCGGTGGCTACACCTTC.

As concerns this clone: The sample carries other DNA sequences with the same CDR3. V and J are TRBV5-1 and TRBJ2-7; D remains ambiguous. CDR1 is SGHRS, CDR2 YFSETQ, per germline. This CDR3 has 13 residues. The V gene lost 0 bases and the J gene lost 4 bases, with 8 bases spanning the gap. DNA for the CDR3: TGCGCCAGCAGCTTGGCCACCAGTTACGAGCAGTACTTC. It is translated as CASSLATSYEQYF.

This chain connects TRBV27 to TRBJ2-1, with 14 bases matching TRBD2. V lost 7 bases, J lost 6 bases, and 5 bases stayed unmatched. The germline V gene has CDR1 MNHEY and CDR2 SMNVEV (reference sequence). The CDR3 runs 15 residues. The CDR3 is CASTPGLAGVNEQFF. Here the CDR3 DNA reads TGTGCCAGCACCCCGGGACTAGCGGGGGTCAATGAGCAGTTCTTC.

This chain links TRBV7-2 with TRBJ1-2, with D perhaps TRBD1 (6 bases). CDR1 and CDR2 from the germline V gene are SGHTA and FQGNSA. CDR3 length: 17 amino acids. The V and J ends lost 2 bases and 8 bases respectively, with 24 bases between them. The CDR3 loop reads CASSLTDGGGPLWGYTF. The CDR3 DNA reads TGTGCCAGCAGCTTAACCGACGGCGGGGGGCCCCTTTGGGGCTACACCTTC.

The chain links TRBV29-1 to TRBJ2-7, with D perhaps matching TRBD1 (6 bases). This CDR3 spans 13 amino acids. Germline V CDR1 and CDR2: SQVTM, ANQGSEA. Trimming shortened V by 4 bases and J by 4 bases, and 14 bases separated the two germline ends. The CDR3 region is CSVGTEKMYEQYF. CDR3 DNA: TGCAGCGTTGGGACAGAGAAAATGTACGAGCAGTACTTC.

This chain uses TRBV9 with TRBJ2-5; 9 bases match TRBD2. Germline assignment: CDR1 SGDLS and CDR2 YYNGEE. The CDR3 totals 16 residues. V dropped 0 bases and J dropped 1; count of bases not matched to a gene: 4. The CDR3 sequence is CASSVDGGGAQETQYF. In nucleotides, the CDR3 is TGTGCCAGCAGCGTAGATGGCGGGGGGGCCCAAGAGACCCAGTACTTC.

The chain carries TRBV15 and TRBJ1-5; D is unclear. The CDR3 covers 11 residues. Germline loops: CDR1 LNHNV, CDR2 YYDKDF (reference sequence). The V and J ends lost 11 bases and 4 bases respectively, with 9 bases between them. This CDR3 reads CAVGENQPQHF. The CDR3 bases are TGTGCCGTCGGAGAAAATCAGCCCCAGCATTTT.

The chain uses TRBV6-5 and TRBJ2-5; TRBD2 is a possible D gene (5 bases). Germline-derived CDR1 and CDR2 are MNHEY and SVGAGI. Between the trimmed V and J ends, which lost 5 bases and 4 bases, there was a span of 14 bases. CDR3 length: 14 residues. The CDR3 DNA is TGTGCCAGCAGTACCGGAGCGGAGGTAGAGACCCAGTACTTC. Translation gives CASSTGAEVETQYF.

The chain couples TRBV3-1 (or the pseudogene TRBV3-2) to TRBJ2-5, with D possibly TRBD1 on 6 matching bases. There are 16 residues in the CDR3. CDR1 is LGHDT, CDR2 YNNKEL, per germline (reference sequence). Trimming left V 3 bases short and J 0 bases short, with 14 bases between. The CDR3 protein is CASSQLGHPDQETQYF. In nucleotides, the CDR3 is TGTGCCAGCAGCCAGCTGGGACATCCAGACCAAGAGACCCAGTACTTC.

The rearrangement uses TRBV10-3 and TRBJ2-3, with 13 bases lining up with TRBD2. Unmatched junction bases numbered 6, after V lost 3 bases and J lost 0 bases. The CDR3 has 18 amino acids. Germline V lookup: CDR1 ENHRY, CDR2 SYGVKD. In nucleotides, the CDR3 is TGTGCCATCAGTGATAGACTAGCGGGGGGAAGTAGCACAGATACGCAGTATTTT. Protein: CAISDRLAGGSSTDTQYF.

The CDR3 region has the DNA TGCGCCAGCAGCTTCGACACCGGGGAGCTGTTTTTT. Translation gives CASSFDTGELFF. The rearrangement joins TRBV5-1 to TRBJ2-2, with D unclear. The CDR3 extends over 12 amino acids. Trimming shortened V by 2 bases and J by 3 bases, and 2 bases separated the two germline ends. Germline V gene lookup returns CDR1 SGHRS and CDR2 YFSETQ.

The chain has TRBV7-3 and TRBJ2-1; a weak D match, TRBD2 (6 bases). CDR1 and CDR2 (germline): SGHTA, FQGTGA. V lost 5 bases and J 7 bases, leaving 30 bases between the germline ends. CDR3 length: 19 amino acids. The CDR3 spells CASSPSSTGAFPSKNEQFF. In nucleotides, the CDR3 is TGTGCCAGCAGCCCATCCTCGACGGGAGCCTTCCCGTCTAAGAATGAGCAGTTCTTC.

The chain couples TRBV3-1 (or the pseudogene TRBV3-2) to TRBJ1-1; D remains unclear. The CDR3 covers 14 residues. Germline V CDR1 and CDR2: LGHDT, YNNKEL (reference sequence). Trimming stripped 4 bases from V and 2 bases from J, with 11 bases between. This CDR3 is CASSLSDTNTEAFF. The CDR3 DNA sequence: TGTGCCAGCAGCCTCAGTGATACAAACACTGAAGCTTTCTTT.

The gene calls are TRBV15 and TRBJ2-1; 7 positions match TRBD2. Germline V lookup: CDR1 LNHNV, CDR2 YYDKDF (reference sequence). The CDR3 length is 15 residues. The junction had 4 bases not matched to a gene; V was cut back by 0 bases and J by 5 bases. This CDR3 is CATSRDGGTHNEQFF. The CDR3 coding sequence is TGTGCCACCAGCAGAGACGGGGGGACTCACAATGAGCAGTTCTTC.

This sequence joins TRBV6-5 and TRBJ2-7, with a tentative D call TRBD1 (6 bases). The V gene lost 6 bases and the J gene lost 3 bases, with 15 bases spanning the gap. Germline V gives CDR1 MNHEY, CDR2 SVGAGI. The CDR3 totals 14 residues. The CDR3 loop reads CASRPAAGVYEQYF. Here the CDR3 DNA reads TGTGCCAGCAGACCAGCGGCAGGGGTCTACGAGCAGTACTTC.

The gene calls are TRBV12-5 and TRBJ1-5; 8 nucleotides match TRBD1. CDR3 size: 14 residues. The trim removed 6 bases at V and 7 bases at J, leaving 8 bases unmatched. CDR1 is LGHNT, CDR2 FRNRAP, per germline. CDR3 protein: CASGPGTGVQPQHF. The DNA for the CDR3 is TGTGCTAGTGGACCCGGGACAGGTGTCCAGCCCCAGCATTTT.

The J gene is TRBJ1-1, the V gene TRBV10-3, with TRBD1 matching over 10 bases. CDR1 ENHRY and CDR2 SYGVKD come from the germline V gene. Trimming took 2 bases from V and 3 from J; bases not matched to a gene: 6. The CDR3 is 16 amino acids. The CDR3 region is CAISEATGGADTEAFF. The CDR3, as DNA: TGTGCCATCAGTGAGGCGACAGGGGGCGCCGACACTGAAGCTTTCTTT.

The V gene is TRBV24-1, the J gene TRBJ1-5; D perhaps matches TRBD1 (6 bases). Germline lookup yields CDR1 KGHDR and CDR2 SFDVKD. Trimming stripped 4 bases from V and 7 bases from J, with 16 bases between. The CDR3 is 15 residues long. The CDR3 region is CATSDWTEVGQPQHF. The CDR3 DNA sequence: TGTGCCACCAGTGACTGGACAGAGGTCGGCCAGCCCCAGCATTTT.

This chain's CDR3 is CASRFSGQDFTEAFF. The DNA for the CDR3 is TGTGCCAGTAGATTCTCGGGACAGGACTTCACTGAAGCTTTCTTT. V usage is TRBV19 and J usage is TRBJ1-1; TRBD1 aligns across 8 bases. V dropped 6 bases and J dropped 4; count of bases not matched to a gene: 10. The germline CDR1 and CDR2 sequences are LNHDA and SQIVND (reference sequence). The length of the CDR3 is 15 residues.

The chain couples TRBV3-1 (or the pseudogene TRBV3-2) to TRBJ1-1, with D uncertain. The CDR3 loop spans 14 amino acids. The germline V gene has CDR1 LGHDT and CDR2 YNNKEL (reference sequence). V gave up 1 base and J gave up 6 bases, with 12 bases separating them. CDR3 residues: CASSQGKVQAEAFF. Here the CDR3 DNA reads TGTGCCAGCAGCCAAGGAAAGGTTCAGGCTGAAGCTTTCTTT.

In this sample, this clone turned up once. The V call is TRBV2, the J call TRBJ2-7; unclear D gene. The V gene's germline CDR1 is SNHLY and CDR2 FYNNEI. The CDR3 contains 14 residues. Trimming pared 6 bases from V and 7 bases from J, leaving 19 bases between. CDR3 residues: CASRESFTPWEQYF. For the CDR3, the DNA is TGTGCCAGCAGGGAGAGCTTTACCCCTTGGGAGCAGTACTTC.

The rearrangement links TRBV7-9 to TRBJ2-2; D call uncertain. The V gene lost 3 bases and the J gene lost 7 bases, with 6 bases spanning the gap. The CDR3 covers 12 residues. From germline, CDR1 is SEHNR and CDR2 FQNEAQ (reference sequence). The CDR3 is CASSFQVGELFF. In DNA, the CDR3 is TGTGCCAGCAGCTTTCAGGTCGGGGAGCTGTTTTTT.